Listed here are 15 T cell receptor beta chains from one sample, sequenced in a study of T cell responses to AZD1222 COVID-19 vaccine. Sequencing used immunoSEQ multiplex PCR; TCRdb keeps in-frame clones, though not all of them. The sample consists of 95,000 to 100,000 clones, just over 90% of them appearing once. Sequenced material: peripheral blood, taken 28 days after the second AZD1222 dose. These receptors were taken from an adult who received the AZD1222 COVID-19 vaccine.

The chain has TRBV14 and TRBJ1-2; D is unresolved. This CDR3 is 14 amino acids long. Germline V gene sequence: CDR1 SGHDN, CDR2 FVKESK. V dropped 3 bases and J dropped 1 base, with 9 bases sitting between them. CDR3 coding DNA: TGTGCCAGCAGCCAGGCGGACCGTAACTATGGCTACACCTTC. Its protein product is CASSQADRNYGYTF.

The chain links TRBV7-3 to TRBJ2-3, with 9 bases matching TRBD1. Germline assignment: CDR1 SGHTA and CDR2 FQGTGA. J gave up 6 bases and V 3 bases, and 7 bases lay outside the gene matches. The CDR3 sequence is 15 residues long. The CDR3 protein is CASSFTGGASDTQYF. CDR3 DNA: TGTGCCAGCAGCTTCACAGGGGGCGCATCGGATACGCAGTATTTT.

This chain joins TRBV9 and TRBJ2-2, with D uncertain. Germline assignment: CDR1 SGDLS and CDR2 YYNGEE. V lost 0 bases to trimming and J lost 4 bases, with 4 bases between them. The CDR3 loop spans 13 amino acids. The chain's CDR3 is CASSVAPTGELFF. Here the CDR3 DNA reads TGTGCCAGCAGCGTAGCTCCCACCGGGGAGCTGTTTTTT.

This chain uses TRBV7-2 with TRBJ2-7; 11 nucleotides agree with TRBD2. The germline CDR1 and CDR2 sequences are SGHTA and FQGNSA. The CDR3 consists of 15 residues. J gave up 3 bases and V 1 base, and 2 bases lay outside the gene matches. The CDR3 DNA sequence: TGTGCCAGCAGCTTAGGACTAGCGGGGTACTACGAGCAGTACTTC. The encoded protein is CASSLGLAGYYEQYF.

J is TRBJ1-1 and V is TRBV6-1, with 8 bases lining up with TRBD1. CDR1 and CDR2 from the germline V gene are MNHNS and SASEGT. Germline trimming cut 2 bases from V and 1 base from J; bases unmatched to any gene: 3. The CDR3 runs 15 residues. CDR3 DNA: TGTGCCAGCAGTGAAATCACAGGGGGGAACACTGAAGCTTTCTTT. It translates to CASSEITGGNTEAFF.

V gene TRBV15 combines with J gene TRBJ2-1, with D unresolved. CDR1 and CDR2 from the germline V gene are LNHNV and YYDKDF (reference sequence). V lost 5 bases and J lost 2, with 7 bases in between. This CDR3 has 13 residues. The CDR3 DNA is TGTGCCACCAGCTCGGACCCCTACAATGAGCAGTTCTTC. Translation gives CATSSDPYNEQFF. Using reference TRBV15 and TRBJ2-1 for the parts outside the CDR3, the full variable domain is DAMVIQNPRYQVTQFGKPVTLSCSQTLNHNVMYWYQQKSSQAPKLLFHYYDKDFNNEADTPDNFQSRRPNTSFCFLDIRSPGLGDTAMYLCATSSDPYNEQFFGPGTRLTVL.

The chain has TRBV7-2 and TRBJ1-1; D not resolved. V lost 0 bases to trimming and J lost 4 bases, with 12 bases between them. The germline gives CDR1 SGHTA, CDR2 FQGNSA. The CDR3 is 15 residues long. The CDR3 reads CASSLARERVTEAFF. The CDR3 DNA sequence: TGTGCCAGCAGCTTAGCGCGGGAGCGTGTCACTGAAGCTTTCTTT.

The chain recombines TRBV7-9 with TRBJ2-5; D not resolved. CDR1 SEHNR and CDR2 FQNEAQ come from the germline V gene (reference sequence). CDR3 length: 14 residues. The germline V and J ends were trimmed by 1 base and 2 bases, with 8 bases remaining between them. Written as DNA, the CDR3 is TGTGCCAGCAGCTTAGGAATGGGTCAAGAGACCCAGTACTTC. Residues: CASSLGMGQETQYF.

The J gene is TRBJ2-1, the V gene TRBV3-1 (or the pseudogene TRBV3-2); no clear D. V gave up 1 base and J gave up 2 bases, with 6 bases separating them. The CDR3 has 14 amino acids. Germline assignment: CDR1 LGHDT and CDR2 YNNKEL (reference sequence). DNA for the CDR3: TGTGCCAGCAGCCAAGTTAACACCTACAATGAGCAGTTCTTC. Protein sequence: CASSQVNTYNEQFF.

This clone was recorded once. The chain joins TRBV15 to TRBJ2-6; the D is unclear. V was clipped by 2 bases and J by 0 bases, with 8 bases between them. Germline V gives CDR1 LNHNV, CDR2 YYDKDF (reference sequence). This CDR3 contains 16 residues. DNA for the CDR3: TGTGCCACCAGCAGAACCTGGGCCTCTGGGGCCAACGTCCTGACTTTC. Protein sequence: CATSRTWASGANVLTF.

This sequence joins TRBV5-1 and TRBJ1-4, with 7 bases aligning to TRBD1. Losses at the gene ends were 0 bases for V and 5 bases for J; bases not matched to a gene: 7. CDR3 length equals 16 residues. The germline gives CDR1 SGHRS, CDR2 YFSETQ. The DNA of the CDR3 is TGCGCCAGCAGCTTGGCCCCGGGACAGACCAATGAAAAACTGTTTTTT. As protein: CASSLAPGQTNEKLFF. The whole variable domain, filled in from reference TRBV5-1 and TRBJ1-4, reads KAGVTQTPRYLIKTRGQQVTLSCSPISGHRSVSWYQQTPGQGLQFLFEYFSETQRNKGNFPGRFSGRQFSNSRSEMNVSTLELGDSALYLCASSLAPGQTNEKLFFGSGTQLSVL.

This clone was seen only once. The chain is built from TRBV28 and TRBJ2-1, with 10 bases fitting TRBD1. The CDR3 spans 15 residues. Unmatched junction bases numbered 15, after V lost 10 bases and J lost 9 bases. Germline loops: CDR1 MDHEN, CDR2 SYDVKM. This CDR3 reads CATSPGGQGRSEQFF. The DNA of the CDR3 is TGTGCCACCAGCCCCGGGGGACAGGGGAGGAGTGAGCAGTTCTTC.

The CDR3 loop reads CASTASGATNEKLFF. CDR3 bases: TGTGCCAGTACAGCATCAGGGGCAACTAATGAAAAACTGTTTTTT. This chain uses TRBV19 with TRBJ1-4; the D gene is possibly TRBD1 (6 bases). Germline lookup yields CDR1 LNHDA and CDR2 SQIVND (reference sequence). This CDR3 is built from 15 residues. V lost 7 bases to trimming and J lost 0 bases, with 12 bases between them.

The chain recombines TRBV3-1 (or the pseudogene TRBV3-2) with TRBJ1-4; the match to TRBD1 covers 12 bases. Germline trimming cut 4 bases from V and 7 bases from J; bases unmatched to any gene: 4. This CDR3 contains 15 residues. The germline V gene encodes CDR1 LGHDT and CDR2 YNNKEL (reference sequence). The chain's CDR3 is CASSPGQGACEKLFF. In DNA, the CDR3 is TGTGCCAGCAGCCCGGGACAGGGGGCATGTGAAAAACTGTTTTTT.

The chain is built from TRBV4-1 and TRBJ1-1, with a possible D match to TRBD1 (5 bases). CDR1 and CDR2 (germline): MGHRA, YSYEKL. The CDR3 sequence is 12 residues long. Trimming stripped 6 bases from V and 5 bases from J, with 10 bases between. The CDR3 nucleotides are TGCGCCAGCAGTTACGGGGGGACTGAAGCTTTCTTT. Amino acid sequence: CASSYGGTEAFF.